This TCR beta chain was recorded in a study of blood T cell repertoires in COVID-19. The overall study: Sites across the United States, Italy and Spain contributed samples from acute and convalescent COVID-19. The analysed material was cDNA or gDNA that came from T cells, B-cell-depleted T cells, or PBMCs.

This clone was observed once. Authors' processing steps: Counts of nucleated cells, estimated from reference gene primer amplification, were obtained. Here immunoSEQ multiplex PCR was the method, and the copy in TCRdb shows in-frame clones only, minus some. The D gene and trimming were derived from the DNA, and the V and J assignments and clone size from that table. In the table there are about 150,000 clones, roughly 88% of which are singletons. The CDR3 contains 14 residues. Losses at the gene ends were 4 bases for V and 10 bases for J; bases not matched to a gene: 4. The V gene's germline CDR1 is LGHDT and CDR2 YNNKEL (reference sequence).

The TCR was taken from a man between 60 and 70 years old with active or convalescent COVID-19. The chain links TRBV3-1 (or the pseudogene TRBV3-2) to TRBJ2-3; 14 bases map to TRBD2. Sequences were obtained from peripheral blood. The CDR3 region is CASSRGLAGEAQYF. The CDR3 nucleotides are TGTGCCAGCAGCCGGGGACTAGCGGGAGAAGCGCAGTATTTT.